This T cell receptor beta chain comes out of a study of T cells in pancreatic ductal adenocarcinoma listed by TCRdb under 2017. Context from the whole study: To learn about the adaptive T-cell response arising naturally, investigators profiled where tumor-infiltrating CD8+ T cells, together with suppressive cells, were located within resected pancreatic ductal adenocarcinoma, how abundant they were, and what qualities they showed. Here is what the overall study found, with its caveats: T-cell clonality did not differ significantly between tumor and blood, with mean clonality roughly 0.11 in tumors and around 0.071 in blood. Comparisons of clonality between tumor and blood may be biased because tumors are enriched in CD45RO+ effector T cells rather than naive T cells, which biases the comparison toward lower diversity. Since most pancreatic cancer patients present with inoperable disease, the resected cohort was skewed toward the minority of patients who had early-stage disease. More total productive templates and about 8-fold more unique clonotypes were found in blood samples than in tumor samples.

This clone was seen once. Its antigen is unknown. No base qualities exist here, and no much larger clone lies one base off it. The immunoSEQ hsTCRB kit was used to amplify TCR beta CDR3 regions from genomic DNA. High-throughput TRB CDR3 sequencing was performed on an Illumina HiSeq system. Per the source publication's procedure: The immunoSEQ software was used to analyze sequencing reads, and nonproductive sequences containing premature stops or frame-shifts were removed. To calculate repertoire clonality, Shannon entropy was normalized by log2 of the number of unique productive sequences, and that value was subtracted from one. What TCRdb holds here is the immuneACCESS table cut down to in-frame rearrangements. Part of the clones is not present; checked against another copy, under half of the missing clones reflect an unresolved V gene, and the others are unexplained. V, J and clone size reflect that table, while D and trimming were determined from the DNA. The sample includes 8,500 to 9,500 clones, with 67% observed a single time. The ten largest clonotypes hold around 30% of the sample.

The selected pancreatic ductal adenocarcinoma patients had received surgery without neoadjuvant therapy. Resected tumor tissue was collected immediately after surgery into ice-cold media and a portion was flash frozen for DNA and RNA. Using the DNeasy Blood and Tissue Kit along with Proteinase K and RNase treatment, genomic DNA was extracted from 6 or 7 PBMC specimens and under ten flash-frozen tumor specimens. The CDR3 goes from the cysteine to the phenylalanine over 13 residues. The only DNA kept is the CDR3, 39 bases in frame from the first base. The CDR1 and CDR2 encoded by the germline V gene are SGHRS and YFSETQ. V loses 5 bases of germline sequence and J loses 1 base, and the interval between the two ends is 9 bases.

The V gene is TRBV5-1 and the J gene is TRBJ1-1; no confident D gene assignment can be made. The sequenced material came from pancreatic tumor tissue. This receptor was obtained from a human donor with pancreatic ductal adenocarcinoma. The encoded CDR3 is CASRRGENTEAFF. The DNA sequence is given as TGCGCCAGCAGGCGTGGAGAGAACACTGAAGCTTTCTTT.